This TCR beta chain was sequenced for a study of blood T cell repertoires in COVID-19. The CDR3 has 15 amino acids. Germline CDR1 and CDR2: LGHNA and YSLEER. The V segment lost 3 bases and the J segment 5 bases; nucleotides outside the gene matches: 6. Produced via immunoSEQ multiplex PCR; TCRdb's table is partial and in-frame only. The profile covers tens of thousands of clones, with 68% appearing a single time and roughly 8.8% taken by the ten largest. The sample comprised peripheral blood. The source is a woman in her 70s with acute or convalescent COVID-19. The rearrangement uses TRBV4-3 and TRBJ2-5, with 10 nucleotides matching TRBD1. In DNA form, the CDR3 reads TGCGCCAGCAGCCAGGGACAGGGGACGGAGGAGACCCAGTACTTC. Residues: CASSQGQGTEETQYF.